This T cell receptor (beta chain) was recovered during a study of metastatic and nonmetastatic thyroid tumors. As for the study in general: Repertoire comparison spanned blood and tumor or nodule tissue of malignant and benign thyroid patients.

This CDR3 is built from 15 residues. Germline V CDR1 and CDR2: SGDLS, YYNGEE. The V gene lost 4 bases and the J gene lost 2 bases, with 12 bases spanning the gap. In the study's own analysis: For papillary thyroid cancer, a distant-metastasis classifier was constructed from CDR3 differences observed across clinicopathological groups. TCRdb re-called the PCR reads through MiXCR. These V and J calls are TCRdb output, not the study's own analysis. Found here are around 5,000 clones, around a quarter of them singletons; the top ten hold more than 9.5%. The table lists this clone with a few counts. As yet, its antigen is unknown. Broader study findings: According to reports, the diversity of TCR beta was significantly higher in malignant thyroid tumors than in benign nodules, and this held in both blood and tumor samples.

Ahead of thyroid surgery, no patient had received treatment of any kind. The chain carries TRBV9 and TRBJ2-2; D possibly corresponds to TRBD1 (7 bases). The receptor was isolated from a male donor with papillary thyroid cancer or a benign thyroid nodule (not recorded which). Some clones in this sample may be carry-over from other donors' samples. Sequencing was carried out using adjacent normal tissue. This CDR3 is CASSWRDRNTGELFF. The CDR3 DNA is TGTGCCAGCAGCTGGAGGGACAGAAACACCGGGGAGCTGTTTTTT. The full variable domain, its missing parts supplied by reference TRBV9 and TRBJ2-2, is DSGVTQTPKHLITATGQRVTLRCSPRSGDLSVYWYQQSLDQGLQFLIQYYNGEERAKGNILERFSAQQFPDLHSELNLSSLELGDSALYFCASSWRDRNTGELFFGEGSRLTVL.